The present T cell receptor beta chain was sequenced within a study of blood T cells in healthy people across ages. Looking at the study overall: About one barcoded beta molecule per two T cells was the capture yield of template switching.

Study-wide findings and caveats: Percentage of naive T cells showed a strong correlation with TCR beta diversity.

Combining a sample-barcoded 5' primer with a J-beta primer mix, a second PCR ran for roughly 7 to 12 cycles. Unique molecular identifiers of 12 random nucleotides labeled each cDNA. MiXCR was run by TCRdb on the 5' RACE reads, yielding one entry per CDR3 protein. Among 1.5 million to 1.8 million distinct CDR3 sequences, roughly 43% were seen once, and the ten largest hold more than 4%. Each of the donors had 8 to 10 milliliters of peripheral blood drawn into EDTA-treated Vacutainer tubes. As for this clonotype: What it binds is not known. Compared with germline, one end of the junction differs, possibly owing to a read error.

Germline loops: CDR1 LNHDA, CDR2 SQIVND (reference sequence). The length of the CDR3 is 15 residues. This rearrangement joins TRBV19 to TRBJ1-6; 7 bases align to TRBD1. Sequenced: blood. This receptor was identified in a woman aged 18-35 years in good health. The CDR3 sequence is CASSNPGQNNSPPHF. CDR3 DNA sequence: TGTGCCAGTAGTAATCCGGGACAGAATAATTCACCCCCCCACTTT.